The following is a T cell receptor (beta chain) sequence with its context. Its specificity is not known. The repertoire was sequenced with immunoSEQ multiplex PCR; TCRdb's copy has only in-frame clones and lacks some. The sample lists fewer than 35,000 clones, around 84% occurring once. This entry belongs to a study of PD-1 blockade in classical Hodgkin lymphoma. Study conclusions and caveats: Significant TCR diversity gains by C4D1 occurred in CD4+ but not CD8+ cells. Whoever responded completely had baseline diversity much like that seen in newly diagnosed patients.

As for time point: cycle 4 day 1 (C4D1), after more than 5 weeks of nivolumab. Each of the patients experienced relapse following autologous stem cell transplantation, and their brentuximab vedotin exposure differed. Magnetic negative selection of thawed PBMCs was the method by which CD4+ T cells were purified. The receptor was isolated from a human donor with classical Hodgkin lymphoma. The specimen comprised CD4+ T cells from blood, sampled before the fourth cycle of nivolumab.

The CDR3 reads CASSFRGSEKLFF. CDR3 DNA: TGTGCCAGCAGTTTCAGGGGCAGTGAAAAACTGTTTTTT. The V gene is TRBV2, the J gene TRBJ1-4, with a weak D call TRBD1 (6 bases). The CDR3 is 13 residues long. Germline values: CDR1 SNHLY, CDR2 FYNNEI. V lost 5 bases and J lost 7, with 11 bases in between.